This T cell receptor (beta chain) comes out of a study of technical replicates of blood from several donors. Germline assignment: CDR1 SGHNT and CDR2 YENEEA. The CDR3 consists of 15 residues. J lost 6 bases, V lost 3 bases, and 4 bases had no gene match. Sequencing was performed with immunoSEQ multiplex PCR; in TCRdb, only in-frame clones are kept and a portion is missing. The table includes tens of thousands of clones, 91% detected once. This clone was observed a few times. The chain links TRBV11-3 to TRBJ2-1, with TRBD2 matching 11 bases. Sequenced material: PBMCs. This TCR came from a human donor in good health. Some clones in this sample may be carry-over from other donors' samples. The CDR3 loop is CASSFTGTSGNEQFF. The CDR3 DNA reads as TGTGCCAGCAGCTTCACCGGGACTAGCGGCAATGAGCAGTTCTTC.